The clone carrying this T cell receptor (beta chain) was observed a few times. This CDR3 is also generated by other DNA sequences in the sample. The data derive from a study of blood T cell repertoires in COVID-19. The study assigned cohorts using participant-reported clinical history. Up to 2 weeks before entering the study, exposed participants had met a COVID-19 case. Profiled with immunoSEQ multiplex PCR; TCRdb holds only in-frame clones, not every one. The profile shows approximately 300,000 clones, about 85% of them singletons. Trimming pared 2 bases from V and 6 bases from J, leaving 4 bases between. The CDR3 spans 11 residues.

This chain links TRBV12-3 or TRBV12-4 with TRBJ1-1; the D is unclear. The receptor was isolated from a woman under 40 who had been exposed to COVID-19. The sequenced material came from PBMCs or T cells enriched from blood (not recorded which). CDR3 amino acids: CASSLSAEAFF. CDR3 in DNA: TGTGCCAGCAGTTTATCGGCTGAAGCTTTCTTT.